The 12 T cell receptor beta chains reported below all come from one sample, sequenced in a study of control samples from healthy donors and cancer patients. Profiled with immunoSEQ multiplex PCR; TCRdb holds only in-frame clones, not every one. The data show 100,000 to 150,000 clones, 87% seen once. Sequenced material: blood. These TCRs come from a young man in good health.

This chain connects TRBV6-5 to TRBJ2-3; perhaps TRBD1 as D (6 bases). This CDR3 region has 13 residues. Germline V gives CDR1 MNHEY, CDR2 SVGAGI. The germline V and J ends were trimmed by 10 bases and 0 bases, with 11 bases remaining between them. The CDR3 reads CATSGESTDTQYF. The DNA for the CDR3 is TGTGCCACCTCAGGGGAGAGCACAGATACGCAGTATTTT.

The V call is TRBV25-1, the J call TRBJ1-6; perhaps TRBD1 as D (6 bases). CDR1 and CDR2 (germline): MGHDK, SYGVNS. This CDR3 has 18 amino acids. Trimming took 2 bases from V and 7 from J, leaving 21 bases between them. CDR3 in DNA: TGTGCCAGCAGTGAAATCGGAACAGGGAAAGGTGGGAATTCACCCCTCCACTTT. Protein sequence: CASSEIGTGKGGNSPLHF. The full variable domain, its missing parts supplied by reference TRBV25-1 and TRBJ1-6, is EADIYQTPRYLVIGTGKKITLECSQTMGHDKMYWYQQDPGMELHLIHYSYGVNSTEKGDLSSESTVSRIRTEHFPLTLESARPSHTSQYLCASSEIGTGKGGNSPLHFGNGTRLTVT.

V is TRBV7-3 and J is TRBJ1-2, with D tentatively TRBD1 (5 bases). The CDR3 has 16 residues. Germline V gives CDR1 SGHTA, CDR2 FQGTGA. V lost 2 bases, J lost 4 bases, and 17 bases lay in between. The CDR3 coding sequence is TGTGCCAGCAGCTTAGAGGGGTCGTCATTTATCTATGGCTACACCTTC. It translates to CASSLEGSSFIYGYTF.

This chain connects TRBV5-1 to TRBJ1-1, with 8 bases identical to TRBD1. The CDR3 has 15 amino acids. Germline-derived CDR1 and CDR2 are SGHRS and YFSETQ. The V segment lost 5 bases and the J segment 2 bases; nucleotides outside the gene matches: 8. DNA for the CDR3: TGCGCCAGCAGGGAGACCGGGACAGGAAACACTGAAGCTTTCTTT. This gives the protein CASRETGTGNTEAFF.

The CDR3 DNA reads as TGTGCCATCAGGGGCGAGAGGGGCTACACCTTC. This codes for CAIRGERGYTF. This chain links TRBV10-3 with TRBJ1-2, with unresolved D. The CDR3 contains 11 residues. Between the trimmed V and J ends, which lost 6 bases and 8 bases, there was a span of 10 bases. Looked up from germline, CDR1 is ENHRY and CDR2 is SYGVKD.

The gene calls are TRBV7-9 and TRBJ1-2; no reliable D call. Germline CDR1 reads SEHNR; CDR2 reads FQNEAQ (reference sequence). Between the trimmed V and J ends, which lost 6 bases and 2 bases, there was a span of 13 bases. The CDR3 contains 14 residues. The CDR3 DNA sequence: TGTGCCAGCAGAGGCCTAACCGGCAACTATGGCTACACCTTC. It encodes CASRGLTGNYGYTF. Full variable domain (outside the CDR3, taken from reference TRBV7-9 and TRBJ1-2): DTGVSQNPRHKITKRGQNVTFRCDPISEHNRLYWYRQTLGQGPEFLTYFQNEAQLEKSRLLSDRFSAERPKGSFSTLEIQRTEQGDSAMYLCASRGLTGNYGYTFGSGTRLTVV.

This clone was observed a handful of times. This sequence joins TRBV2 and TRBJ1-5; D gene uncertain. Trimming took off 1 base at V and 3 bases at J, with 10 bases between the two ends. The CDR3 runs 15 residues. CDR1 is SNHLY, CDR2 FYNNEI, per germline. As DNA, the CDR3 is TGTGCCAGCAGTGAAGGATTGGCCAACAATCAGCCCCAGCATTTT. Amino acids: CASSEGLANNQPQHF.

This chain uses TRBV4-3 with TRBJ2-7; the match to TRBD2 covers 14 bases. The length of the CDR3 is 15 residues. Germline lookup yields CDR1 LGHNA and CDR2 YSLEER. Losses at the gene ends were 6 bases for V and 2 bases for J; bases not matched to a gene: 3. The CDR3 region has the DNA TGCGCCAGCAGGCAGGGACTAGCGGGGGCCTACGAGCAGTACTTC. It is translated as CASRQGLAGAYEQYF.

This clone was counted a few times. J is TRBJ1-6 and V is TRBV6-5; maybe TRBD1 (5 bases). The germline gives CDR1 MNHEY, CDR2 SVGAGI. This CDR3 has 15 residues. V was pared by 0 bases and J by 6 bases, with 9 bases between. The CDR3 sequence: CASSYSAGSNSPLHF. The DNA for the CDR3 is TGTGCCAGCAGTTACTCAGCAGGGAGTAATTCACCCCTCCACTTT.

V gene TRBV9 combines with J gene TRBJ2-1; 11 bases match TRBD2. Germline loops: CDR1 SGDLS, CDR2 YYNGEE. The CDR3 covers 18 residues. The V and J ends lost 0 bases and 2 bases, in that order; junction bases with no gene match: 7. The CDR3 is CASSVGYGTSGTYNEQFF. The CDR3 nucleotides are TGTGCCAGCAGCGTAGGATACGGGACTAGCGGAACCTACAATGAGCAGTTCTTC.

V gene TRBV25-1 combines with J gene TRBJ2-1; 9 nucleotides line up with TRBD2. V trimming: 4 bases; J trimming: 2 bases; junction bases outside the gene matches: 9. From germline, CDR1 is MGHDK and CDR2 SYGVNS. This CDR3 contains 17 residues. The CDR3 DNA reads TGTGCCAGCAGTGTCGTTTTAGCGGGAGCTACCTACAATGAGCAGTTCTTC. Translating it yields CASSVVLAGATYNEQFF.

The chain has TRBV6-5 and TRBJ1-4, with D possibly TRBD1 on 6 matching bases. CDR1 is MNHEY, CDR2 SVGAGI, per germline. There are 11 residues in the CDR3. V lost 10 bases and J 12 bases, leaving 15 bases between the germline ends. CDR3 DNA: TGTGCCAACGGGAGGGGGGTGGAACTGTTTTTT. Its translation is CANGRGVELFF.